This TCR beta chain was sequenced for a study of glioma-infiltrating T cells after dendritic cell vaccination. Study at large: Between about 2002 and 2013, patients got autologous tumor lysate-pulsed dendritic cell vaccines. Study results and limitations: No direct clonality-survival link was found; a diverse polyclonal response may matter. Complete blood and tumor specimen sets were limited to few patients.

The PCR used 60 V beta and 13 J beta primers. Sequenced by immunoSEQ multiplex PCR; TCRdb stores in-frame clones only, minus some. Seen here are fewer than 85,000 clones, roughly 89% observed once, and the top ten hold roughly 3.2%. V was clipped by 7 bases and J by 0 bases; unmatched bases: 6. Germline assignment: CDR1 LNHDA and CDR2 SQIVND (reference sequence). The CDR3 spans 15 residues. Details on this clone: Antigen: not known.

The source of this sequence is a human donor with glioblastoma. This chain uses TRBV19 with TRBJ1-5, with 7 bases aligning to TRBD1. Sequencing was performed on blood, taken before dendritic cell vaccination. CDR3 DNA: TGTGCCAGTACCACCCGGGACAGTAGCAATCAGCCCCAGCATTTT. The encoded protein is CASTTRDSSNQPQHF.